This T cell receptor beta chain was sequenced during a study of blood T cell repertoires in COVID-19. Background on the study: Samples of COVID-19 (acute and convalescent) were obtained from the United States, Italy and Spain.

The germline CDR1 and CDR2 sequences are KGHSH and LQKENI. There are 12 residues in the CDR3. Trimming pared 2 bases from V and 7 bases from J, leaving 6 bases between. Individuals aged roughly 18 to 95 years were recruited from 24 US areas. Cohort placement rested on clinical history that participants reported themselves. Those designated as exposed participants met a COVID-19 case within 2 weeks before study entry. The assay was immunoSEQ multiplex PCR, and TCRdb's table has in-frame clones only and misses some. The table has 230,000 or so clones, 85% seen once. The TCR originated in a woman aged 45-65 years who had been exposed to COVID-19. Sequenced material: PBMCs or T cells enriched from blood (not recorded which). The genes are TRBV18 and TRBJ2-1; no clear D gene. In DNA, the CDR3 is TGTGCCAGCTCACCAAACGGTAATGAGCAGTTCTTC. This encodes CASSPNGNEQFF.